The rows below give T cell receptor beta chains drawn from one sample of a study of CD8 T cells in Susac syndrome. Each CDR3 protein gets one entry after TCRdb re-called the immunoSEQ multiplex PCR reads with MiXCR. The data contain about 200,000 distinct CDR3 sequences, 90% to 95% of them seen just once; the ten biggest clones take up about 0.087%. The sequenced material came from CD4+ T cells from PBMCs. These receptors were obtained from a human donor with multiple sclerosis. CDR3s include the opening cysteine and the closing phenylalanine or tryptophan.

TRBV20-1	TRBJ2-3	CSARITSGLSTDTQYF
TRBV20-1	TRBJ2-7	CSAKTQEIGYEQYF
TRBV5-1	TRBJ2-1	CASRQLAENNEQFF
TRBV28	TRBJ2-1	CASRGPDYNEQFF
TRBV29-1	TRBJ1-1	CSVGRHYSPEAFF
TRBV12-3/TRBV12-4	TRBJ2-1	CASRPPGQGLLGDTEQFF
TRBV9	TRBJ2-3	CASSVGSLDLDTQYF
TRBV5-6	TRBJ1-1	CASTPGSQSAEAFF
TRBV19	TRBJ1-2	CASSPRTGGYDGYTF
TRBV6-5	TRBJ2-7	CASSRGYRGGDEQYF
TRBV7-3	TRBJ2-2	CASSLIHGELFF
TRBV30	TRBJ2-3	CAWTLPPTDTQYF
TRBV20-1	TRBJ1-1	CSKAGRSEAFF
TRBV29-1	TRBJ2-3	CGCRGTDTQYF
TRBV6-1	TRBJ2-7	CASSLAGDRGLGEQYF
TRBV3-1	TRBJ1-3	CASSQDSEGWNTIYF
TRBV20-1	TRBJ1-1	CSAWLDPNTEAFF
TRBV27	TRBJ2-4	CASSSAPGQGAYIQYF
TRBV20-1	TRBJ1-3	CSFQGNGNTIYF
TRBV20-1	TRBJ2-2	CSARGQGHSGELFF
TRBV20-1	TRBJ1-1	CSARGEAFF
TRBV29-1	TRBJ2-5	CSTRTGWYETQYF
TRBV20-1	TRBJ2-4	CSAERGIQYF
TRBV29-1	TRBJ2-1	CSFNRERLYNEQFF
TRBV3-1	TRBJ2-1	CASSQWDRTNNEQFF
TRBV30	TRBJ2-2	CAWSVPTGELFF
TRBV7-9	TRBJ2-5	CASSSWDTFGGETQYF
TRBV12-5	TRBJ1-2	CASGLVSRDYYGYTF
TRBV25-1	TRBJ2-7	CASSPGDRGYEQYF
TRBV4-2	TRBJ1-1	CASSQSERRTKGAEAFF
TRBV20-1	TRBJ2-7	CSANTPSGEIYEQYF
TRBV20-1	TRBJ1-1	CSASIGQGITEAFF
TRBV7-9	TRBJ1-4	CASSLGRSLNEKLFF
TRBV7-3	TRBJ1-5	CASSVHQDQPQHF
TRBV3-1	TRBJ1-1	CASSHGGQWQAFF
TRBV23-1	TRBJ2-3	CASSQAGPGSTDTQYF
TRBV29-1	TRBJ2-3	CSVPLLRGTDTQYF
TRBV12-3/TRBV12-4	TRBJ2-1	CASSLSLTSGSQFF
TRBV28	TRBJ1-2	CASSSTGGANYGYTF
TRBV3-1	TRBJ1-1	CASSLPGRLDTEAFF
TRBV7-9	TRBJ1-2	CASSISGQQYGYTF
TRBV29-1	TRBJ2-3	CSVDRSGQGDTQYF
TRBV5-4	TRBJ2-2	CASSLGATGELFF
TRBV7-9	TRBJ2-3	CASSQAVVTDTQYF
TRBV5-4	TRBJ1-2	CASSYGQGVGYTF
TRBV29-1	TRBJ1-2	CSVIDRNYGYTF
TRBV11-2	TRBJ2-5	CASSYAKDETQYF
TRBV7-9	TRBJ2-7	CASSLYRGTYEQYF
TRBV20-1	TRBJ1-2	CSARGTLNYGYTF
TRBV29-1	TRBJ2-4	CSVEDLPGSAINIQYF
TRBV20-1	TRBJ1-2	CSATSTGRKGYTF
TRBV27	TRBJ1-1	CASSFWAGRTEAFF